Shown below are 23 T cell receptor beta chains from a single sample sequenced in a study of T cells in Graves' hyperthyroidism and ophthalmopathy. Amplification targeted TCR beta CDR3 regions from RNA transcripts. During a first-round RT-PCR of the TCR CDR3, the HTBI primer set was used. TCRdb re-called the multiplex PCR reads with MiXCR, one entry per CDR3 protein. Here the sample spans hundreds of thousands of distinct CDR3 sequences, around 40% being singletons. The sample taken for sequencing was blood. The receptors originated from a woman in her 40s with Graves' hyperthyroidism.

The V and J genes are TRBV19 and TRBJ2-7; TRBD2 aligns across 7 bases. V lost 3 bases, J lost 6 bases, and 11 bases stayed unmatched. Per germline, CDR1 LNHDA and CDR2 SQIVND (reference sequence). CDR3 length: 15 residues. Here the CDR3 DNA reads TGTGCCAGTAGTATCTCTTTAGCGGGTCAGACCGAGCAGTACTTC. Its translation: CASSISLAGQTEQYF.

This clonotype showed up just a few times. V and J are TRBV15 and TRBJ1-2; no definite D call. The CDR3 length is 14 residues. The V gene lost 5 bases and the J gene lost 4 bases, with 14 bases spanning the gap. Germline-derived CDR1 and CDR2 are LNHNV and YYDKDF (reference sequence). In DNA form, the CDR3 reads TGTGCCACCAGCGCCGAAGTTGAGTTCTATGGCTACACCTTC. Its translation is CATSAEVEFYGYTF.

CDR3 coding DNA: TGTGCCACCAGCAGGCAACCGGGACAGGGGGCGGATGGCTACACCTTC. Translation gives CATSRQPGQGADGYTF. This chain uses TRBV15 with TRBJ1-2, with TRBD1 matching over 12 bases. This CDR3 region has 16 residues. CDR1 and CDR2 from the germline V gene are LNHNV and YYDKDF (reference sequence). J lost 6 bases, V lost 3 bases, and 8 bases had no gene match.

A note on this clonotype: At one of its ends the junction is not consistent with the germline gene, which may arise from a read error. The chain carries TRBV7-2 and TRBJ2-7, with D perhaps given as TRBD1 or TRBD2 (5 bases each). CDR1 is SGHTA and CDR2 is FQGNSA in the germline V gene. This CDR3 region has 15 residues. CDR3 sequence: CASSLSGTGTYERYF. DNA for the CDR3: TGTGCCAGCAGCTTATCCGGGACGGGAACCTACGAGCGGTACTTC. Using reference TRBV7-2 and TRBJ2-7 for the parts outside the CDR3, the full variable domain is GAGVSQSPSNKVTEKGKDVELRCDPISGHTALYWYRQSLGQGLEFLIYFQGNSAPDKSGLPSDRFSAERTGGSVSTLTIQRTQQEDSAVYLCASSLSGTGTYERYFGPGTRLTVT.

The rearrangement links TRBV7-2 to TRBJ2-5, with a possible D match to TRBD2 (6 bases). Germline V gene data show CDR1 as SGHTA and CDR2 as FQGNSA. The V end was cut by 4 bases, the J end by 2 bases, with 20 bases between. This CDR3 has 17 residues. The CDR3 sequence: CASSSRGPSVNQETQYF. As DNA, the CDR3 is TGTGCCAGCAGCTCGAGAGGTCCTAGCGTAAATCAAGAGACCCAGTACTTC.

The chain carries TRBV6-2 or TRBV6-3 and TRBJ1-6, with 8 bases identical to TRBD1. This CDR3 contains 14 residues. V lost 10 bases to trimming and J lost 9 bases; unmatched junction nucleotides: 11. Looked up from germline, CDR1 is MNHEY and CDR2 is SVGEGT. Here the CDR3 reads CATSDRVLGSPLHF. The CDR3 nucleotides are TGTGCCACGTCGGACAGGGTGTTAGGTTCACCCCTCCACTTT.

This clonotype was recorded at least ten times. The gene calls are TRBV4-1 and TRBJ2-5; D may be TRBD2 (6 bases). Germline lookup yields CDR1 MGHRA and CDR2 YSYEKL. V was clipped by 5 bases and J by 1 base, with 8 bases between them. The CDR3 is 13 amino acids. The CDR3 DNA is TGCGCCAGCAGCAGTAGCGGCCAAGAGACCCAGTACTTC. Translating it yields CASSSSGQETQYF.

This clonotype was detected ten times or more. The chain combines TRBV7-2 with TRBJ2-7, with D tentatively TRBD1 or TRBD2 (5 bases each). V shed 6 bases and J shed 2 bases, with 14 bases lying between them. The CDR3 sequence is 14 residues long. Germline CDR1 reads SGHTA; CDR2 reads FQGNSA. The CDR3 region has the DNA TGTGCCAGCAGACGGGTAGAGGGGCCCTACGAGCAGTACTTC. The encoded protein is CASRRVEGPYEQYF.

The chain combines TRBV9 with TRBJ2-7, with D tentatively TRBD1 (5 bases). CDR3 length: 15 residues. Trimming took 0 bases from V and 2 from J, leaving 12 bases between them. From germline, CDR1 is SGDLS and CDR2 YYNGEE. The CDR3 DNA follows: TGTGCCAGCAGCGTAGCGGAAGGGGCCCCCTACGAGCAGTACTTC. Translation: CASSVAEGAPYEQYF.

This clonotype was recorded a few times. The V and J genes are TRBV10-3 and TRBJ1-1; D unresolved. Trimming left V 2 bases short and J 4 bases short, with 8 bases between. The germline V gene encodes CDR1 ENHRY and CDR2 SYGVKD. The CDR3 runs 13 residues. The chain's CDR3 is CAISEVSGTEAFF. In DNA form, the CDR3 reads TGTGCCATCAGTGAGGTGTCAGGCACTGAAGCTTTCTTT.

V gene TRBV20-1 combines with J gene TRBJ1-2; D is possibly TRBD1 (5 bases). Germline CDR1 is DFQATT and CDR2 is SNEGSKA (reference sequence). The V end lost 1 base, the J end lost 14 bases, and 14 bases lay between the germline ends. The CDR3 spans 11 residues. The DNA of the CDR3 is TGCAGTGCTAGAGTCGGGAGGGACTGGACCTTC. As protein: CSARVGRDWTF.

This clonotype was seen many times. This chain joins TRBV7-9 and TRBJ1-5, with a weak D call TRBD1 (5 bases). CDR1 is SEHNR, CDR2 FQNEAQ, per germline (reference sequence). CDR3 size: 14 residues. Deletions cut 6 bases from V and 7 bases from J, with 16 bases between. CDR3 region: CASSSGTVGQPQHF. CDR3 DNA sequence: TGTGCCAGCAGTTCAGGGACGGTGGGGCAGCCCCAGCATTTT.

There are many counts of this clonotype. The chain joins TRBV11-2 to TRBJ2-5; no firm D call. From germline, CDR1 is SGHAT and CDR2 FQNNGV. The CDR3 has 14 amino acids. With 2 bases removed from V and 2 bases from J, the gap between germline ends came to 9 bases. In DNA, the CDR3 is TGTGCCAGCAGCTTATTCACTGTTCAAGAGACCCAGTACTTC. Amino acids: CASSLFTVQETQYF.

On this clonotype itself: The junction shows a germline mismatch at one end, possibly a read error. J is TRBJ1-1 and V is TRBV7-2, with D unresolved. The CDR3 runs to 16 residues. In germline, CDR1 is SGHTA, CDR2 FQGNSA. Written as DNA, the CDR3 is TGCGCCAGCAGCCAAGATCTCGGGGTTATGAACACTGAAGCTTTCTTT. Its protein is CASSQDLGVMNTEAFF.

This clonotype was counted many times. The chain is built from TRBV7-9 and TRBJ1-1; D is uncertain. The germline CDR1 and CDR2 sequences are SEHNR and FQNEAQ (reference sequence). The CDR3 runs 11 residues. The germline V and J ends were trimmed by 2 bases and 6 bases, with 4 bases remaining between them. CDR3 sequence (DNA): TGTGCCAGCAGCTTACAGCCTGAAGCTTTCTTT. Its protein product is CASSLQPEAFF.

This chain joins TRBV25-1 and TRBJ1-4; 8 bases agree with TRBD1. The V and J ends lost 5 bases and 1 base, in that order; junction bases with no gene match: 9. The CDR3 spans 17 residues. Germline loops: CDR1 MGHDK, CDR2 SYGVNS. CDR3 protein: CASSSGQGSGTNEKLFF. DNA for the CDR3: TGTGCCAGCAGTTCCGGACAGGGTTCGGGAACTAATGAAAAACTGTTTTTT. Drawing the rest from reference TRBV25-1 and TRBJ1-4, the complete variable domain is EADIYQTPRYLVIGTGKKITLECSQTMGHDKMYWYQQDPGMELHLIHYSYGVNSTEKGDLSSESTVSRIRTEHFPLTLESARPSHTSQYLCASSSGQGSGTNEKLFFGSGTQLSVL.

V is TRBV10-1 and J is TRBJ1-1; D ambiguous. Trimming stripped 2 bases from V and 3 bases from J, with 7 bases between. Germline assignment: CDR1 WNHNN and CDR2 SYGVQD (reference sequence). This CDR3 comprises 13 residues. CDR3 DNA sequence: TGCGCCAGCAGTGAGACGAGTGACACTGAAGCTTTCTTT. Translating it yields CASSETSDTEAFF.

The chain combines TRBV5-1 with TRBJ1-2; D is possibly TRBD1 (6 bases). This CDR3 contains 14 residues. Trimming took 4 bases from V and 7 from J, leaving 17 bases between them. Germline CDR1 and CDR2: SGHRS and YFSETQ. In DNA, the CDR3 is TGCGCCAGCAGCCCGCCCGGGGGGCGCGGTGGCTACACCTTC. Translated: CASSPPGGRGGYTF.

The chain couples TRBV10-3 to TRBJ1-1; D call uncertain. There are 13 residues in the CDR3. Germline-derived CDR1 and CDR2 are ENHRY and SYGVKD. The germline V and J ends were trimmed by 5 bases and 1 base, with 8 bases remaining between them. The CDR3 DNA follows: TGTGCCATCAGTTACCCGGGGAACACTGAAGCTTTCTTT. Translation: CAISYPGNTEAFF.

The rearrangement uses TRBV24-1 and TRBJ1-2; no definite D call. Trimming cost V 3 bases and J 8 bases, with 15 bases left between them. CDR1 KGHDR and CDR2 SFDVKD come from the germline V gene. The CDR3 extends over 14 amino acids. This CDR3 reads CATSDRTVSYGYTF. DNA of the CDR3: TGTGCCACCAGTGATCGGACCGTCTCTTACGGCTACACCTTC.

The sample holds a few counts of this clonotype. The rearrangement links TRBV6-5 to TRBJ1-3; D is ambiguous. V lost 5 bases, J lost 0 bases, and 17 bases lay in between. CDR1 MNHEY and CDR2 SVGAGI come from the germline V gene. The CDR3 sequence is 17 residues long. This CDR3 reads CASSVVGPGDSGNTIYF. CDR3 DNA: TGTGCCAGCAGTGTGGTGGGTCCTGGGGACTCTGGAAACACCATATATTTT.

Notes on this clonotype: The germline gene is not matched at one end of the junction; a read error may be the cause. The rearrangement joins TRBV10-3 to TRBJ1-5, with 9 bases matching TRBD1. This CDR3 region has 15 residues. Germline assignment: CDR1 ENHRY and CDR2 SYGVKD. The chain's CDR3 is CASSFLQGANQPQHF. CDR3 nucleotide sequence: TGTGCCAGCAGTTTCCTACAGGGGGCAAATCAGCCCCAGCATTTT.

The chain couples TRBV2 to TRBJ2-7; D may be TRBD2 (5 bases). Looked up from germline, CDR1 is SNHLY and CDR2 is FYNNEI. V was clipped by 9 bases and J by 4 bases, with 10 bases between them. The CDR3 is 11 residues long. The CDR3 region is CASNERYEQYF. CDR3 sequence (DNA): TGTGCCAGTAATGAGCGGTACGAGCAGTACTTC. Looking up the rest from reference TRBV2 and TRBJ2-7 gives the full variable domain: EPEVTQTPSHQVTQMGQEVILRCVPISNHLYFYWYRQILGQKVEFLVSFYNNEISEKSEIFDDQFSVERPDGSNFTLKIRSTKLEDSAMYFCASNERYEQYFGPGTRLTVT.